This T cell receptor (beta chain) was retrieved from a study of Ad26.COV2.S vaccination and SARS-CoV-2 variants. Study context: In the COV1001 trial, the donor was in the Ad26.COV2.S arm. Administration of Ad26.COV2.S was intramuscular, either once or twice 56 days apart. Regarding the study as a whole: Placebo recipients showed lower spike-specific TCR breadth than vaccinees.

Assay used: immunoSEQ multiplex PCR; TCRdb lists only in-frame clones, some missing. Of about 280,000 clones in the sample, more than 70% are singletons; the top ten hold more than 2.5%. Treatment in this sample: around 19 received Ad26.COV2.S at low or high dose, single or two shots; 5 received placebo; per-sample allocation not given. The samples date from day 63 after the first vaccine or placebo injection. A Boston donor was an adult aged 18-55 years. Concerning this clone: Its target is unknown.

The CDR3 spans 14 residues. V was cut by 7 bases and J by 4 bases, with 16 bases left in between. The germline V gene has CDR1 LNHDA and CDR2 SQIVND (reference sequence). V usage is TRBV19 and J usage is TRBJ1-1, with D unclear. This receptor was taken from a person between 18 and 65 years old who received the Ad26.COV2.S COVID-19 vaccine or a placebo. Sequenced here: peripheral blood, sampled in a trial of Ad26.COV2.S vaccine versus placebo. The DNA of the CDR3 is TGTGCCAGTACCCTGACCGGGGAGGGCACTGAAGCTTTCTTT. This sequence encodes CASTLTGEGTEAFF.